This is a list of T cell receptor beta chains from one sample in a study of shared clonotypes between healthy human individuals. The assay was immunoSEQ multiplex PCR, and TCRdb's table has in-frame clones only and misses some. The sample has about 520,000 clones, approximately 95% seen once. Sequenced sample: naive CD4+ T cells sorted from blood. These receptors all come from a woman aged 25-40 years in good health. The CDR3 runs from the conserved cysteine through the conserved F or W. D genes are given only for firm matches. Clone size appears in some rows only: once, few, many, or a class for an expanded clone.

V gene	clone size	J gene	D gene	CDR3 protein	CDR3 DNA
TRBV4-1	NA	TRBJ1-2	NA	CASSVQGNYGYTF	TGCGCCAGCAGCGTACAGGGAAACTATGGCTACACCTTC
TRBV6-1	NA	TRBJ2-1	NA	CASSDPKGGEQFF	TGTGCCAGCAGTGACCCGAAGGGTGGTGAGCAGTTCTTC
TRBV10-3	NA	TRBJ2-5	NA	CASPGVMRSQETQYF	TGTGCCTCTCCCGGGGTTATGCGCTCCCAAGAGACCCAGTACTTC
TRBV6-5	NA	TRBJ1-5	NA	CASTPGEDQPQHF	TGTGCCAGCACCCCGGGAGAAGATCAGCCCCAGCATTTT
TRBV27	NA	TRBJ2-2	NA	CASSFRSARVIANTGELFF	TGTGCCAGCAGTTTTCGCTCCGCCAGGGTGATCGCGAACACCGGGGAGCTGTTTTTT
TRBV5-4	NA	TRBJ2-1	TRBD2	CASSQGLAAYNEQFF	TGTGCCAGCAGCCAGGGACTAGCGGCATACAATGAGCAGTTCTTC
TRBV7-2	NA	TRBJ1-1	NA	CASSGARANTEAFF	TGTGCCAGCAGCGGGGCGAGGGCGAACACTGAAGCTTTCTTT
TRBV7-9	once	TRBJ2-1	NA	CASSERGMGANEQFF	TGTGCCAGCAGCGAAAGGGGAATGGGGGCCAATGAGCAGTTCTTC
TRBV16	NA	TRBJ1-5	NA	CASSQSEAGSGPQHF	TGTGCCAGCAGCCAATCCGAGGCAGGGAGTGGGCCCCAGCATTTT
TRBV4-2	NA	TRBJ2-7	TRBD2	CASSQGASGGRFLSYEQYF	TGTGCCAGCAGCCAAGGGGCGAGCGGCGGGAGATTCTTATCCTACGAGCAGTACTTC
TRBV19	NA	TRBJ2-6	NA	CASSKRGAAGANVLTF	TGTGCCAGTAGTAAACGGGGGGCGGCTGGGGCCAACGTCCTGACTTTC
TRBV5-1	NA	TRBJ1-2	NA	CASSLTGSYYGYTF	TGCGCCAGCAGCTTGACGGGATCTTACTATGGCTACACCTTC
TRBV11-1	NA	TRBJ2-4	NA	CASSSGQKNIQYF	TGTGCCAGCAGCTCCGGACAGAAAAACATTCAGTACTTC
TRBV6-5	NA	TRBJ1-2	NA	CASFMTPGGYTF	TGTGCCAGCTTCATGACCCCCGGCGGCTACACCTTC
TRBV15	NA	TRBJ1-5	NA	CATSREYDRSRNQPQHF	TGTGCCACCAGCAGAGAATATGACAGGAGCCGCAATCAGCCCCAGCATTTT
TRBV6-1	NA	TRBJ1-5	NA	CASNWGSVGNQPQHF	TGTGCCAGCAACTGGGGAAGTGTAGGTAATCAGCCCCAGCATTTT
TRBV19	NA	TRBJ2-1	NA	CASSIGGRERTYNEQFF	TGTGCCAGTAGTATAGGGGGGCGGGAGCGGACCTACAATGAGCAGTTCTTC
TRBV6-1	NA	TRBJ2-7	NA	CASSEVGRYSGGQYF	TGTGCCAGCAGTGAAGTGGGGAGGTATTCGGGCGGGCAGTACTTC
TRBV19	NA	TRBJ1-5	TRBD1	CASRSGTGNQPQHF	TGTGCCAGTAGATCCGGGACAGGGAACCAGCCCCAGCATTTT
TRBV28	NA	TRBJ1-5	NA	CASSLFGGTRNQPQHF	TGTGCCAGCAGTTTATTTGGGGGGACCCGCAATCAGCCCCAGCATTTT
TRBV11-2	NA	TRBJ1-1	NA	CASSLAGYTEAFF	TGTGCCAGCAGCTTAGCGGGCTACACTGAAGCTTTCTTT
TRBV5-1	NA	TRBJ2-5	NA	CASARDIGRETQYF	TGCGCCAGCGCCCGTGATATAGGCCGTGAGACCCAGTACTTC